This entry is about one TCR beta chain. What it binds is not known. The data stem from a study of beta chain features in type 1 diabetes. Whole-study findings and limits: Reduced insertions and increased deletions marked VDJ junctions in type 1 diabetes patients.

Germline V CDR1 and CDR2: GTSNPN, SVGIG (reference sequence). The CDR3 runs 15 residues. Trimming removed 2 bases from V and 5 bases from J, with 16 bases in between. Sequencing targeted expressed TCRB transcripts, as all isolated RNA had been reverse transcribed. Clones were sequenced by immunoSEQ multiplex PCR, and TCRdb holds only the in-frame ones, with some missing. The sample yields a few hundred thousand clones, more than 9.5% seen once. The gene calls are TRBV30 and TRBJ2-1; D remains ambiguous. The sample taken for sequencing was naive CD4+ T cells from blood. The TCR originated in a woman aged 30 to 39 in good health. CDR3 DNA: TGTGCCTGGAGTTTGACTCCCGCTACCAACAATGAGCAGTTCTTC. It codes for CAWSLTPATNNEQFF. The full variable domain, rest sourced from reference TRBV30 and TRBJ2-1, is SQTIHQWPATLVQPVGSPLSLECTVEGTSNPNLYWYRQAAGRGLQLLFYSVGIGQISSEVPQNLSASRPQDRQFILSSKKLLLSDSGFYLCAWSLTPATNNEQFFGPGTRLTVL.